This T cell receptor beta chain originates from a study of graft-versus-host responses after intestinal transplantation. Study-wide results and caveats: Patients with graft-donor T cell macrochimerism had high graft-versus-host to host-versus-graft clonal ratios in allografts. Early after transplant, HvG clones declined as circulating GvH clones peaked. Among recipient marrow samples, GvH clones were found; some appeared first in ileum or blood.

The V end was cut by 6 bases, the J end by 4 bases, with 7 bases between. There are 11 residues in the CDR3. Germline-derived CDR1 and CDR2 are LGHNA and YNFKEQ. To release intraepithelial and lamina propria lymphocytes, the graft tissue was processed. The table came from immunoSEQ multiplex PCR; TCRdb's copy has only in-frame clones and leaves some out. The data contain more than 30,000 clones, about nine tenths of them singletons. In regard to this clone: Its target is unknown.

The rearrangement joins TRBV4-2 to TRBJ2-7; no firm D call. This clonotype originated in a human patient who received an intestinal transplant, so some T cells may come from the graft donor. The sample consisted of ileum tissue, taken 200 to 210 days after intestinal transplant. For the CDR3, the DNA is TGTGCCAGCAGTACCGAATACGAGCAGTACTTC. Encoded protein: CASSTEYEQYF.